One and the same sample provided the 19 T cell receptor beta chains below, sequenced in a study of blood T cell repertoires in COVID-19. Libraries were prepared by immunoSEQ multiplex PCR; TCRdb keeps only in-frame clonotypes and omits some of them. The table shows about 120,000 clones, with roughly 90% occurring only once. Sequenced: peripheral blood. Receptor source: a human donor in a cohort sampled during active COVID-19.

This chain links TRBV28 with TRBJ2-5; D remains ambiguous. V lost 3 bases and J lost 4, with 12 bases in between. Germline CDR1 MDHEN, CDR2 SYDVKM. The CDR3 runs to 14 residues. In DNA form, the CDR3 reads TGTGCCAGCAGTTTTGTACGCACCGGAGAGACCCAGTACTTC. Translation gives CASSFVRTGETQYF.

V usage is TRBV19 and J usage is TRBJ2-1; no firm D call. CDR1 and CDR2 (germline): LNHDA, SQIVND (reference sequence). Between the trimmed V and J ends, which lost 5 bases and 0 bases, there was a span of 5 bases. CDR3 length: 13 residues. The CDR3, as DNA: TGTGCCAGTAGTGCTAGCTCCTACAATGAGCAGTTCTTC. This gives the protein CASSASSYNEQFF.

The chain uses TRBV7-8 and TRBJ2-3; D gene unclear. This CDR3 has 13 amino acids. Germline V gene sequence: CDR1 SGHVS, CDR2 FQNEAQ. Between the trimmed V and J ends, which lost 5 bases and 6 bases, there was a span of 12 bases. The CDR3 DNA is TGTGCCAGCAGCCGGGTCCCCAGTGATACGCAGTATTTT. Translated, it gives CASSRVPSDTQYF.

The rearrangement links TRBV9 to TRBJ1-2, with a tentative D call TRBD1 (6 bases). The CDR3 loop spans 14 amino acids. Germline V gives CDR1 SGDLS, CDR2 YYNGEE. V lost 4 bases to trimming and J lost 4 bases, with 14 bases between them. The CDR3 bases are TGTGCCAGCAGCCCCCAGGGGACGCTCTATGGCTACACCTTC. It translates to CASSPQGTLYGYTF.

The V and J genes are TRBV6-5 and TRBJ2-1; D might be TRBD2 (6 bases). CDR3 length: 12 residues. V was clipped by 8 bases and J by 5 bases, with 10 bases between them. Germline CDR1 and CDR2: MNHEY and SVGAGI. CDR3 amino acids: CASGRLDNEQFF. CDR3 nucleotides: TGTGCCAGCGGGAGGCTGGACAATGAGCAGTTCTTC.

CDR3 amino acids: CASNLRDTEAFF. CDR3 DNA sequence: TGTGCCAGTAACCTGAGGGACACTGAAGCTTTCTTT. The chain combines TRBV19 with TRBJ1-1; D is unresolved. Germline values: CDR1 LNHDA, CDR2 SQIVND (reference sequence). V shed 7 bases and J shed 3 bases, with 9 bases lying between them. CDR3 length: 12 amino acids.

J is TRBJ2-7 and V is TRBV18; 11 positions agree with TRBD1. Unmatched junction bases numbered 5, after V lost 1 base and J lost 3 bases. Germline assignment: CDR1 KGHSH and CDR2 LQKENI. This CDR3 is 16 amino acids long. CDR3 sequence (DNA): TGTGCCAGCTCACCACTCCCGGGACAGGGGGTCTACGAGCAGTACTTC. This gives the protein CASSPLPGQGVYEQYF.

The chain carries TRBV5-1 and TRBJ2-7; perhaps TRBD2 as D (5 bases). The CDR3 is 14 amino acids. Germline values: CDR1 SGHRS, CDR2 YFSETQ. V lost 0 bases and J 6 bases, leaving 13 bases between the germline ends. As DNA, the CDR3 is TGCGCCAGCAGCTTGGCCGGTGAGGGTGTCGAGCAGTACTTC. Translation gives CASSLAGEGVEQYF. The variable domain in full, with the rest retrieved from reference TRBV5-1 and TRBJ2-7, is KAGVTQTPRYLIKTRGQQVTLSCSPISGHRSVSWYQQTPGQGLQFLFEYFSETQRNKGNFPGRFSGRQFSNSRSEMNVSTLELGDSALYLCASSLAGEGVEQYFGPGTRLTVT.

At least ten counts were recorded for this clone. The J gene is TRBJ2-5, the V gene TRBV14; 14 bases agree with TRBD2. Germline-derived CDR1 and CDR2 are SGHDN and FVKESK. The CDR3 runs 18 residues. V gave up 4 bases and J gave up 5 bases; unmatched junction bases: 12. The CDR3 nucleotides read TGTGCCAGCAGCCCCCACCCGGGACTAGCGGGAGCCAGGGAGACCCAGTACTTC. It codes for CASSPHPGLAGARETQYF.

The chain uses TRBV19 and TRBJ2-7; 12 bases are shared with TRBD2. V lost 0 bases, J lost 6 bases, and 6 bases stayed unmatched. In germline, CDR1 is LNHDA, CDR2 SQIVND (reference sequence). This CDR3 has 16 amino acids. This CDR3 reads CASSIDLAGGPREQYF. In DNA, the CDR3 is TGTGCCAGTAGTATAGATCTAGCGGGAGGGCCACGCGAGCAGTACTTC.

The J gene is TRBJ2-7, the V gene TRBV2; 7 bases align to TRBD1. The CDR3 extends over 13 amino acids. The V segment lost 4 bases and the J segment 6 bases; nucleotides outside the gene matches: 6. Germline V gene lookup returns CDR1 SNHLY and CDR2 FYNNEI. Written as DNA, the CDR3 is TGTGCCAGCAGTGGACAGGGCTGGGTCGAGCAGTACTTC. Translated: CASSGQGWVEQYF.

V usage is TRBV24-1 and J usage is TRBJ1-1; TRBD1 aligns across 7 bases. Losses at the gene ends were 5 bases for V and 1 base for J; bases not matched to a gene: 6. Germline-derived CDR1 and CDR2 are KGHDR and SFDVKD. The CDR3 has 15 residues. CDR3 coding DNA: TGTGCCACCAGTGGAGGGGGCGCGACGAACACTGAAGCTTTCTTT. Amino acids: CATSGGGATNTEAFF.

Notes on this clone: One end of the junction is discordant with germline, which a read error may explain. J is TRBJ1-5 and V is TRBV19; 9 bases are shared with TRBD1. CDR1 is LNHDA and CDR2 is SQIVND in the germline V gene (reference sequence). The CDR3 has 15 residues. The CDR3 here is CASSIGTGTNQPQHF. The CDR3 DNA is TGTGCCAGTAGCATAGGGACAGGGACCAATCAGCCCCAGCATTTT. The whole variable domain, filled in from reference TRBV19 and TRBJ1-5, reads DGGITQSPKYLFRKEGQNVTLSCEQNLNHDAMYWYRQDPGQGLRLIYYSQIVNDFQKGDIAEGYSVSREKKESFPLTVTSAQKNPTAFYLCASSIGTGTNQPQHFGDGTRLSIL.

The chain joins TRBV30 to TRBJ1-4; tentatively, D is TRBD1 (5 bases). Germline V gives CDR1 GTSNPN, CDR2 SVGIG (reference sequence). This CDR3 is built from 14 residues. Trimming took 8 bases from V and 7 from J, leaving 20 bases between them. The DNA of the CDR3 is TGTGCCGGACATGGGGCTACCTTCGGTGAAAAACTGTTTTTT. It yields the protein CAGHGATFGEKLFF.

This rearrangement joins TRBV19 to TRBJ1-5, with TRBD1 matching over 10 bases. Per germline, CDR1 LNHDA and CDR2 SQIVND (reference sequence). V gave up 6 bases and J gave up 6 bases; unmatched junction bases: 5. This CDR3 contains 14 residues. This chain's CDR3 is CASRNDRGLQPQHF. CDR3 DNA sequence: TGTGCCAGTAGGAACGACAGGGGGCTTCAGCCCCAGCATTTT.

This rearrangement joins TRBV27 to TRBJ2-7, with 7 positions matching TRBD2. CDR1 and CDR2 (germline): MNHEY, SMNVEV (reference sequence). The CDR3 sequence is 15 residues long. The V segment lost 0 bases and the J segment 2 bases; nucleotides outside the gene matches: 4. This chain's CDR3 is CASSLSGGGAYEQYF. CDR3 in DNA: TGTGCCAGCAGTTTATCTGGGGGGGGTGCCTACGAGCAGTACTTC.

CDR3 loop: CASSSPQNYNSPLHF. CDR3 nucleotides: TGTGCCAGTAGCTCCCCGCAGAACTATAATTCACCCCTCCACTTT. V is TRBV19 and J is TRBJ1-6; unclear D gene. The germline gives CDR1 LNHDA, CDR2 SQIVND (reference sequence). The length of the CDR3 is 15 residues. V was trimmed by 6 bases and J by 3 bases, leaving 12 bases between them.

This chain links TRBV7-9 with TRBJ1-5; the D gene is possibly TRBD1 (5 bases). The CDR3 has 13 amino acids. CDR1 and CDR2 from the germline V gene are SEHNR and FQNEAQ (reference sequence). V shed 5 bases and J shed 5 bases, with 10 bases lying between them. The CDR3 nucleotides read TGTGCCAGCAGCCATGGGGGGGATCAGCCCCAGCATTTT. Amino acid sequence: CASSHGGDQPQHF.

CDR3 DNA sequence: TGTGCTAGTGGTTTGGTTACAGGCGGGGATGAGCAGTTCTTC. This encodes CASGLVTGGDEQFF. The V call is TRBV12-5, the J call TRBJ2-1, with a possible D match to TRBD2 (6 bases). Trimming took off 0 bases at V and 8 bases at J, with 11 bases between the two ends. Per germline, CDR1 LGHNT and CDR2 FRNRAP. The CDR3 is made up of 14 amino acids.